The text below deals with one T cell receptor beta chain. Its cognate antigen is unknown. At one of its ends the junction is not consistent with the germline gene, which may arise from a read error. These data belong to a study of T cell responses to AZD1222 COVID-19 vaccine. Broader study findings: Baseline seropositivity occurred in only a handful of AZD1222 recipients. Sampling that yielded the repertoires occurred only after the peak T cell response. Per reports, nearly half of all spike-specific TCRs target regions that are unmutated in variants.

This table comes from immunoSEQ multiplex PCR, and its TCRdb copy is limited to in-frame clones, with some not included. This sample has tens of thousands of clones, with 91% found just once. In germline, CDR1 is SSHAT, CDR2 FNYEAQ (reference sequence). CDR3 size: 16 residues. The source is an adult in good health. V gene TRBV7-7 combines with J gene TRBJ2-7; 9 nucleotides line up with TRBD2. The material was peripheral blood, obtained on day 0 of MenACWY control vaccination. The DNA of the CDR3 is TGTGCTAGCAGCCCAGGGGCAGGGACTAGCAGCTACGAGCAGTACTTC. Translating it yields CASSPGAGTSSYEQYF.